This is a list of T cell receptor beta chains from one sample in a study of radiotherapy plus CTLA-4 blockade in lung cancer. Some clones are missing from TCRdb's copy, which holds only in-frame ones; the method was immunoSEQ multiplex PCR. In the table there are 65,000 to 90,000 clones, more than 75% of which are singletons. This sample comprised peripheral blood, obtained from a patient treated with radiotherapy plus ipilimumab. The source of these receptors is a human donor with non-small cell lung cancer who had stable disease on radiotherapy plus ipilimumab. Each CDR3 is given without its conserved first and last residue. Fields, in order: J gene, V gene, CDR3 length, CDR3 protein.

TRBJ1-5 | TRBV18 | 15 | ASSPGQGIRSNQPQH
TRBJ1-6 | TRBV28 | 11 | ASRARLDSPLH
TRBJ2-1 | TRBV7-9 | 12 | ASSVTGADNEQF
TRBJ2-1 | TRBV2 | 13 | ASSELAGDYNEQF
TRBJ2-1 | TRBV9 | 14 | ASSAAFGGIDNEQF
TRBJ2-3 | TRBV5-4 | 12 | ASSFSWDTDTQY
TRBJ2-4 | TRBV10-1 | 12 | ASSESGRGDIQY
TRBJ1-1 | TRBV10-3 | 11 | AISENPRTEAF
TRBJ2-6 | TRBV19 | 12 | ASSGAGGANVLT
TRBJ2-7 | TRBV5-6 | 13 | ASSLAGSHSYEQY
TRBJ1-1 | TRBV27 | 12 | ASKLQGRNTEAF
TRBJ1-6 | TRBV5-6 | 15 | ASEFNLERRFNSPLH
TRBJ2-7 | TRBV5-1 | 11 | ASSPGVSYEQY
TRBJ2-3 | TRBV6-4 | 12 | ASSFRGYTDTQY
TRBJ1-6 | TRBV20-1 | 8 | SAQGQNLH
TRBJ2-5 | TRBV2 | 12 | ASTVRGLGETQY
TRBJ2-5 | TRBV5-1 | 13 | ASSVNRDSVLKLY
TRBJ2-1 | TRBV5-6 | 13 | ASSSRERLYNEQF
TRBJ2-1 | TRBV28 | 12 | ASSGTWDPNEQF
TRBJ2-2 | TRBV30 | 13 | AWSMGQTSTGELF
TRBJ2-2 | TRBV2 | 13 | ASNPDRGKTGELF
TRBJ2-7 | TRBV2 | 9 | ASRPVGEQY
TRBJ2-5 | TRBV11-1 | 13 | ASTGGSSGKETQY
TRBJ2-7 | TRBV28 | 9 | ASSSTRDRY
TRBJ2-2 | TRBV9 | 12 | ASSVTRVTGELF
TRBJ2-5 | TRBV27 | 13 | ASSRAGDPAETQY
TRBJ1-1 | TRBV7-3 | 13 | ASSLQGTMNTEAF
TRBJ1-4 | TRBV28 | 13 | ASSSAKGSNEKLF
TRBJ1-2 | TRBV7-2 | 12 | ASSPGGSNYGYT
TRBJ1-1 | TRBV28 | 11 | ASSLQLNTEAF
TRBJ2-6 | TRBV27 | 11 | ASSFRQANVLT
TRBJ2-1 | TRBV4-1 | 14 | ASSQTRQGSYNEQF
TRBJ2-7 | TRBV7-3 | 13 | ASSLTGGWSYEQY
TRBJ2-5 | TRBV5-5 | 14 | ASSPQVAGGPETQY
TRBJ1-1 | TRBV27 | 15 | ASSSPGQGAFDTEAF
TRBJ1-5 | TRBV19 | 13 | ASSDRGGADQPQH
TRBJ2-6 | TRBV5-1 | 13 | ATATGLTGANVLT
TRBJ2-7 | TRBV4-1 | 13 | ASSQEGTRLYEQY
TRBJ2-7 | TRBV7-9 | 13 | ASSLEGGRAYEQY
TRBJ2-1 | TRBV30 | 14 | AWRSGRVAGDNEQF
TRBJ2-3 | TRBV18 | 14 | ASSPGLAGRGDTQY
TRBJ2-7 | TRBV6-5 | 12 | ASRETYPPYEQY
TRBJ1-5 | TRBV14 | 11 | ASSQDRRQPQH
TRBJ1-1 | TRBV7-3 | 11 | ASSLMAYTEAF
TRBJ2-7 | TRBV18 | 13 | ASSRPGQGDYEQY
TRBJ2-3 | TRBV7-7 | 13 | ASSFSGTSGDTQY
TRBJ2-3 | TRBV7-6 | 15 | ASSFRTSGERTDTQY
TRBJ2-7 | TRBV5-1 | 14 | ASSLELRVSSYEQY
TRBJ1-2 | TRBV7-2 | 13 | ASRIEGGGDYGYT
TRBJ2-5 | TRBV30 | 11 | AWSVRVGETQY
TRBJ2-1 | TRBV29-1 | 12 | SVEGGSSYNEQF
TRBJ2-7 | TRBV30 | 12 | ACRTGPAHSEPY
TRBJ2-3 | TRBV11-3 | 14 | ASSLGGQGATDTQY
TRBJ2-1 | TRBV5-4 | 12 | ASESGTLSSEQF
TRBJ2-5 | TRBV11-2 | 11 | ASSLTGRETQY
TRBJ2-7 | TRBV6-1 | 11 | ASRSYQLDEQY
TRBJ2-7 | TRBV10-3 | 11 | AITGQGSYEQY
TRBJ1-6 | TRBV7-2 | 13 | ASSSRGGNNSPLH
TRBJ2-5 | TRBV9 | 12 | ASSLTGEEKTQY
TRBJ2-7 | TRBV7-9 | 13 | ASSLRGQGFYEQY